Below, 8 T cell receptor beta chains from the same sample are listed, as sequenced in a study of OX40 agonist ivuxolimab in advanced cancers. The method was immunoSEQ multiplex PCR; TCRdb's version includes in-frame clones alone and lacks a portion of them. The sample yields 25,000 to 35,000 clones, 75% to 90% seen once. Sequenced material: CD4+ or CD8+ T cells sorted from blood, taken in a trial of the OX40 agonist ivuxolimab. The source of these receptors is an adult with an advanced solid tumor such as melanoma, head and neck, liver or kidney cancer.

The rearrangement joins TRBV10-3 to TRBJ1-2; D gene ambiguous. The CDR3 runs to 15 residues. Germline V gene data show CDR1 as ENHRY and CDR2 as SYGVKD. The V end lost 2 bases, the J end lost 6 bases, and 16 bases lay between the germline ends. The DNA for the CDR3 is TGTGCCATCAGTGAGGAGAAGACGGATTTTCATGGCTACACCTTC. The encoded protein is CAISEEKTDFHGYTF.

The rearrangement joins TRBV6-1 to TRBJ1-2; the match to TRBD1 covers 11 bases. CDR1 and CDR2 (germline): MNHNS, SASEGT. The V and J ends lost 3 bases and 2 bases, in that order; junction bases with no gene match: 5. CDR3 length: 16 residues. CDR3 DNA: TGTGCCAGCAGTGAGGGGACAGGGGGTACGAACTATGGCTACACCTTC. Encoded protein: CASSEGTGGTNYGYTF.

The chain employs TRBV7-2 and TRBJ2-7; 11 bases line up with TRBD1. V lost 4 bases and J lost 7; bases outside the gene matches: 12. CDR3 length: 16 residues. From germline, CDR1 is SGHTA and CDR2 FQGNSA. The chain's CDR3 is CASSYAPGQGVREQYF. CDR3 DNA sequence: TGTGCCAGCAGCTATGCGCCGGGACAGGGGGTTCGGGAGCAGTACTTC.

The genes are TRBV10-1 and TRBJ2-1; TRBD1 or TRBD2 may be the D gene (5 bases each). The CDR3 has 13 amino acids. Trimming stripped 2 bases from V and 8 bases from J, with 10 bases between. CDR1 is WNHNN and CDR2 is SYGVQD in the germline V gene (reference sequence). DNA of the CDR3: TGCGCCAGCAGTGAGGTCCAGGGAGATGAGCAGTTCTTC. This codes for CASSEVQGDEQFF.

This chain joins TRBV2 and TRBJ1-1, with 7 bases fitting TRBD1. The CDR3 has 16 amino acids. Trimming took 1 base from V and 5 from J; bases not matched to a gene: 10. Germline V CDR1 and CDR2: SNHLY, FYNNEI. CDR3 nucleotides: TGTGCCAGCAGTGAAGGACCGACAGGGATGGCGACTGAAGCTTTCTTT. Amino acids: CASSEGPTGMATEAFF.

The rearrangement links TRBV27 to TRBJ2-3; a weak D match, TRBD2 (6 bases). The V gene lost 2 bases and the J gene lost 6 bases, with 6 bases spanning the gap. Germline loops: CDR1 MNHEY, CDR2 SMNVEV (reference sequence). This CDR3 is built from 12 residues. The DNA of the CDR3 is TGTGCCAGCAGTTTAGCGGGGGATACGCAGTATTTT. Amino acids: CASSLAGDTQYF.

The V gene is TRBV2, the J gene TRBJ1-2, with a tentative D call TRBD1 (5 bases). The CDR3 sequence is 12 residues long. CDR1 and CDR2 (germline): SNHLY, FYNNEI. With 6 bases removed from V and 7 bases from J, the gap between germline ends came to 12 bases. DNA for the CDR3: TGTGCCAGCAGCGGGGGTTTAAGTGGCTACACCTTC. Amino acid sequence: CASSGGLSGYTF.

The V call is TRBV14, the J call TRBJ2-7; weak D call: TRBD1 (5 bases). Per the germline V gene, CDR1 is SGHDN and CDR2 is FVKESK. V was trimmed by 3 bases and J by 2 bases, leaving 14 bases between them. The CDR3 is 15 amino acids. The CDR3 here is CASSQSVQGTYEQYF. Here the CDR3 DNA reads TGTGCCAGCAGCCAGTCGGTGCAGGGTACCTACGAGCAGTACTTC.